This TCR beta chain was sequenced during a study of regulatory T cells in long-lasting Graves disease. Building of the TCR beta libraries involved iRepertoire HTBI primers and Arm-PCR of CDR3 regions. A single record per CDR3 protein comes from TCRdb applying MiXCR to the multiplex PCR reads. The sample includes around 460,000 distinct CDR3 sequences, around a fifth of them seen just once. The time point denotes: persistent/refractory GD, antithyroid drugs over 5 years with positive TRAb. PBMC-extracted RNA yielded the TCR library. Regarding the study as a whole: New patients shared more than 950 public clonotypes, and persistent patients shared more, with a few thousand. Exclusively peripheral blood, rather than thyroid tissue, was studied.

Worth noting for this clonotype: Its antigen is not identified.

Material: peripheral blood mononuclear cells (PBMCs), obtained when the disease was refractory, from a patient treated with antithyroid drugs. The source is a female donor with Graves disease.

CDR3 nucleotide sequence: TGTGCCACCAGTGAATACAGGGCACAGAGCTCCTACAATGAGCAGTTCTTC. Residues: CATSEYRAQSSYNEQFF. The chain links TRBV24-1 to TRBJ2-1, with D possibly TRBD1 on 6 matching bases. The germline V gene has CDR1 KGHDR and CDR2 SFDVKD. This CDR3 is 17 amino acids long. The V and J ends lost 4 bases and 0 bases respectively, with 15 bases between them.